This T cell receptor beta chain was obtained from a study of beta chain features in type 1 diabetes. Germline values: CDR1 SGDLS, CDR2 YYNGEE. The CDR3 spans 14 residues. The junction had 6 bases not matched to a gene; V was cut back by 0 bases and J by 8 bases. Findings of the study overall: Overrepresentation of cells with high TCR expression could result from cDNA sequencing. VDJ junctions from type 1 diabetes patients carried fewer insertions and larger deletions. Comparison showed that naive, central memory and Treg TCRB repertoires appeared more similar among patients than among healthy donors.

All of the isolated RNA was reverse transcribed, so expressed TCRB transcripts were sequenced. Sequencing used immunoSEQ multiplex PCR; TCRdb keeps in-frame clones, though not all of them. The sample consists of 150,000 or so clones, about 9.1% of them appearing once. This clone has ten or more counts. Its antigen is currently unknown. The TCR originated in a woman between 18 and 30 years old in good health. V gene TRBV9 combines with J gene TRBJ1-2; TRBD1 matches 8 bases. Sequencing was performed on central memory CD4+ T cells from blood. The CDR3 DNA is TGTGCCAGCAGCGTAGGGCGACAGGGGAACGGCTACACCTTC. Its protein is CASSVGRQGNGYTF.